This passage covers 13 T cell receptor beta chains from one sample sequenced in a study of early T cells in non-severe SARS-CoV-2 infection. TCRdb re-called the 5' RACE reads through MiXCR, storing one row per CDR3 protein. The sample shows just under 90,000 distinct CDR3 sequences, approximately 15% of them seen only once. Specimen: whole blood. These receptors all stem from an adult who was a healthcare worker with PCR-confirmed SARS-CoV-2 infection or an uninfected control (not recorded which).

A few counts support this clonotype. The chain joins TRBV12-3 or TRBV12-4 to TRBJ2-3, with D perhaps TRBD2 (6 bases). The CDR3 totals 13 residues. Trimming left V 10 bases short and J 2 bases short, with 13 bases between. In nucleotides, the CDR3 is TGTGCCATCCATTCGGGGGTCACAGATACGCAGTATTTT. It translates to CAIHSGVTDTQYF.

The sample holds many counts of this clonotype. The CDR3 sequence is CSASGKTGEDEKLFF. The CDR3 DNA sequence: TGCAGTGCTTCCGGAAAGACAGGGGAGGATGAAAAACTGTTTTTT. The chain joins TRBV20-1 to TRBJ1-4; TRBD1 matches 8 bases. Trimming removed 5 bases from V and 6 bases from J; junction bases left unmatched: 11. The germline V gene encodes CDR1 DFQATT and CDR2 SNEGSKA (reference sequence). The length of the CDR3 is 15 residues.

This clonotype was seen a single time. This chain connects TRBV27 to TRBJ1-1, with 9 positions matching TRBD1. In germline, CDR1 is MNHEY, CDR2 SMNVEV (reference sequence). Trimming removed 7 bases from V and 0 bases from J; junction bases left unmatched: 6. The CDR3 contains 15 residues. The CDR3 here is CASKQGALMNTEAFF. The CDR3 nucleotides are TGTGCCAGCAAACAGGGGGCCCTCATGAACACTGAAGCTTTCTTT.

This clonotype has only a few counts. The V and J genes are TRBV27 and TRBJ1-1; D possibly corresponds to TRBD1 (5 bases). Germline-derived CDR1 and CDR2 are MNHEY and SMNVEV (reference sequence). V gave up 3 bases and J gave up 12 bases, with 14 bases separating them. The CDR3 is 12 amino acids. CDR3 residues: CASSFPLGDTFF. The CDR3 DNA is TGTGCCAGCAGTTTCCCACTGGGGGATACTTTCTTT.

This clonotype has a handful of counts. A junction end diverges from the germline sequence, so it may reflect a read error. The chain recombines TRBV6-5 with TRBJ1-2; 10 positions match TRBD1. This CDR3 spans 14 amino acids. Germline V gives CDR1 MNHEY, CDR2 SVGAGI. This chain's CDR3 is CASSFRDRGVSEAF. In nucleotides, the CDR3 is TGTGCCAGCAGCTTCCGGGACAGGGGCGTGAGCGAGGCCTTC.

This clonotype has only a few counts. J is TRBJ2-5 and V is TRBV11-1; D not certain. This CDR3 is 15 amino acids long. Germline CDR1 and CDR2: SGHAT and FQDESV (reference sequence). Trimming cost V 5 bases and J 2 bases, with 15 bases left between them. CDR3 residues: CASSAIPPSQETQYF. DNA of the CDR3: TGTGCCAGCAGCGCGATCCCTCCGAGTCAAGAGACCCAGTACTTC.

In this sample, this clonotype turned up a few times. The rearrangement links TRBV7-9 to TRBJ1-5; 9 bases are shared with TRBD1. Germline CDR1 SEHNR, CDR2 FQNEAQ (reference sequence). The junction had 7 bases not matched to a gene; V was cut back by 4 bases and J by 6 bases. This CDR3 has 15 residues. CDR3 nucleotide sequence: TGTGCCAGCAGCTCGACGACAGGGGGTAGTCAGCCCCAGCATTTT. This gives the protein CASSSTTGGSQPQHF.

This clonotype appeared a few times. This chain joins TRBV6-5 and TRBJ2-7, with D perhaps assigned TRBD1 or TRBD2 (5 bases each). The length of the CDR3 is 15 residues. V lost 6 bases and J 2 bases, leaving 17 bases between the germline ends. The germline gives CDR1 MNHEY, CDR2 SVGAGI. The CDR3 here is CASRVGWDRPYEQYF. The CDR3 DNA reads TGTGCCAGCAGAGTAGGGTGGGACCGACCCTACGAGCAGTACTTC.

The chain uses TRBV6-5 and TRBJ2-5; TRBD1 might be the D (10 bases). Germline-derived CDR1 and CDR2 are MNHEY and SVGAGI. V was trimmed by 6 bases and J by 2 bases, leaving 28 bases between them. There are 19 residues in the CDR3. This CDR3 reads CASSSDRGLAGNYQETQYF. Written as DNA, the CDR3 is TGTGCCAGCAGCTCCGACAGGGGGCTAGCGGGAAATTATCAAGAGACCCAGTACTTC.

This clonotype has just a few counts. The V and J genes are TRBV7-9 and TRBJ2-1; a weak D match, TRBD2 (5 bases). The CDR3 length is 16 residues. V lost 2 bases, J lost 3 bases, and 14 bases lay in between. The germline gives CDR1 SEHNR, CDR2 FQNEAQ (reference sequence). CDR3 bases: TGTGCCAGCAGCTTACTTGAGGGTTCCTACTACAATGAGCAGTTCTTC. This gives the protein CASSLLEGSYYNEQFF.

In this sample, this clonotype turned up a few times. The chain links TRBV28 to TRBJ2-1; 9 nucleotides match TRBD2. Looked up from germline, CDR1 is MDHEN and CDR2 is SYDVKM. With 7 bases clipped from V and 5 bases from J, the junction kept 9 bases outside the gene matches. This CDR3 is built from 15 residues. The CDR3 loop is CASTFWREGHNEQFF. The CDR3, as DNA: TGTGCCAGCACCTTTTGGCGGGAGGGTCACAATGAGCAGTTCTTC.

This clonotype was seen repeatedly, ten times or more. The chain links TRBV20-1 to TRBJ1-2; D gene uncertain. CDR1 is DFQATT and CDR2 is SNEGSKA in the germline V gene (reference sequence). Trimming left V 5 bases short and J 5 bases short, with 6 bases between. This CDR3 spans 10 amino acids. The CDR3 nucleotides read TGCAGTGCTGAAAAGTATGGCTACACCTTC. Amino acid sequence: CSAEKYGYTF.

This clonotype was picked up a small number of times. The chain is built from TRBV27 and TRBJ1-5; unclear D gene. This CDR3 comprises 12 residues. The germline V and J ends were trimmed by 8 bases and 2 bases, with 7 bases remaining between them. CDR1 MNHEY and CDR2 SMNVEV come from the germline V gene (reference sequence). CDR3 DNA sequence: TGTGCCAGCCGTTGGGGCAATCAGCCCCAGCATTTT. It translates to CASRWGNQPQHF.